The T cell receptor (beta chain) described here comes from a study of post-analysis software for immune sequencing data. Study conclusions and caveats: Higher frequency in patients than in controls was seen for about 5 TRBV segments, with TRBV5-6, TRBV5-1 and TRBV20-1 among them. Significantly lower normalized Chao1 diversity was found in patients with multiple sclerosis relative to controls.

cDNA libraries for TCR beta contained unique molecular identifiers. TCRdb redid the calling of the PCR reads with MiXCR, one entry per CDR3 protein. In the table there are about 430,000 distinct CDR3 sequences, 30% to 45% of which are singletons. The sample holds one count of this clonotype. Its antigen is still unknown. The CDR3 spans 17 residues. Germline values: CDR1 SGDLS, CDR2 YYNGEE. Trimming pared 0 bases from V and 0 bases from J, leaving 13 bases between. The specimen sequenced was blood. This clonotype originated in a girl aged 2 to 10 with multiple sclerosis. The chain is built from TRBV9 and TRBJ2-1; maybe TRBD2 (5 bases). For the CDR3, the DNA is TGTGCCAGCAGCGTAGTGGCAGCTGGACTCTCCTACAATGAGCAGTTCTTC. Translating gives CASSVVAAGLSYNEQFF.